The 28 T cell receptor beta chains below were found in one sample sequenced in a study of cytomegalovirus exposure and HLA in healthy donors. Researchers ran the PCR with 60 Vbeta and 13 Jbeta primers. TCRdb's table, derived via immunoSEQ multiplex PCR, lists solely in-frame clones and lacks some. The sample has about 210,000 clones; about four fifths are singletons. Input material: PBMCs. These receptors were taken from a woman aged 25 to 39 in good health and CMV-seropositive.

This clone was found a few times. Other DNA sequences in the same sample also yield this CDR3. The V and J genes are TRBV4-1 and TRBJ2-3; 9 positions agree with TRBD2. The J segment lost 2 bases and the V segment lost 4 bases, leaving 13 bases of the junction unmatched. CDR3 length: 18 residues. Germline V gene data show CDR1 as MGHRA and CDR2 as YSYEKL. The CDR3 loop reads CASSRTRAGGRITDTQYF. CDR3 DNA sequence: TGCGCCAGCAGCCGGACTCGAGCGGGGGGACGCATCACAGATACGCAGTATTTT.

This clone was found once. V is TRBV7-9 and J is TRBJ1-6, with D unresolved. This CDR3 is built from 12 residues. Germline V CDR1 and CDR2: SEHNR, FQNEAQ (reference sequence). Trimming pared 1 base from V and 10 bases from J, leaving 5 bases between. The CDR3 loop is CASSLDESPLHF. The DNA for the CDR3 is TGTGCCAGCAGCTTAGACGAGTCACCCCTCCACTTT.

This rearrangement joins TRBV2 to TRBJ2-5; 11 positions agree with TRBD1. The CDR3 is 15 residues long. Germline CDR1 SNHLY, CDR2 FYNNEI. With V trimmed by 7 bases and J by 5 bases, 9 bases remained unmatched. CDR3 sequence (DNA): TGTGCCAGCAACCTACTCCGGGACAGGGGGGAGACCCAGTACTTC. Its protein is CASNLLRDRGETQYF.

The chain has TRBV11-2 and TRBJ1-1; 7 bases agree with TRBD1. With V trimmed by 4 bases and J by 3 bases, 14 bases remained unmatched. The germline V gene has CDR1 SGHAT and CDR2 FQNNGV. The CDR3 has 17 amino acids. The CDR3: CASSWADRDHVDTEAFF. The CDR3 region has the DNA TGTGCCAGCAGCTGGGCCGACAGGGACCACGTGGACACTGAAGCTTTCTTT.

This chain joins TRBV6-1 and TRBJ2-7; TRBD1 aligns across 8 bases. From germline, CDR1 is MNHNS and CDR2 SASEGT. V was pared by 6 bases and J by 6 bases, with 7 bases of the junction left unmatched. The CDR3 is 13 amino acids. The CDR3: CASSLDRGSEQYF. The DNA of the CDR3 is TGTGCCAGCAGCCTAGACAGGGGATCCGAGCAGTACTTC.

This chain links TRBV4-3 with TRBJ2-3; 7 bases map to TRBD2. The CDR3 consists of 17 residues. The J segment lost 6 bases and the V segment lost 1 base, leaving 13 bases of the junction unmatched. Per germline, CDR1 LGHNA and CDR2 YSLEER. Here the CDR3 reads CASSQVLASGAVDTQYF. CDR3 nucleotides: TGCGCCAGCAGCCAAGTGCTGGCTAGCGGTGCGGTTGATACGCAGTATTTT.

The chain joins TRBV30 to TRBJ2-1; 7 nucleotides line up with TRBD2. Trimming cost V 0 bases and J 4 bases; bases outside gene matches: 6. CDR3 length: 15 amino acids. CDR1 is GTSNPN and CDR2 is SVGIG in the germline V gene (reference sequence). CDR3: CAWSVLSGMYNEQFF. Written as DNA, the CDR3 is TGTGCCTGGAGTGTACTCAGCGGGATGTACAATGAGCAGTTCTTC.

V usage is TRBV7-9 and J usage is TRBJ1-6; D is undetermined. V lost 2 bases and J 8 bases, leaving 19 bases between the germline ends. The germline gives CDR1 SEHNR, CDR2 FQNEAQ (reference sequence). The CDR3 loop spans 17 amino acids. The CDR3 nucleotides read TGTGCCAGCAGCTTACGTTTACCCCTGAGTTATGATTCACCCCTCCACTTT. Translated, it gives CASSLRLPLSYDSPLHF.

The chain has TRBV9 and TRBJ1-2; D perhaps matches TRBD1 (5 bases). Germline CDR1 SGDLS, CDR2 YYNGEE. The CDR3 spans 14 residues. V dropped 6 bases and J dropped 8 bases, with 20 bases sitting between them. The CDR3 region has the DNA TGTGCCAGCAACCCTAGCGGGGGTCCGGAAGGCTACACCTTC. It specifies CASNPSGGPEGYTF.

The chain joins TRBV30 to TRBJ1-5, with D uncertain. This CDR3 has 14 residues. Germline CDR1 GTSNPN, CDR2 SVGIG (reference sequence). With 5 bases removed from V and 0 bases from J, the gap between germline ends came to 11 bases. DNA of the CDR3: TGTGCCTGGGCTACAGAGAATAGCAATCAGCCCCAGCATTTT. It encodes CAWATENSNQPQHF.

This rearrangement joins TRBV7-3 to TRBJ1-1, with 9 bases lining up with TRBD1. This CDR3 has 14 amino acids. Germline CDR1 is SGHTA and CDR2 is FQGTGA. Trimming took 4 bases from V and 4 from J; bases not matched to a gene: 4. The CDR3 loop reads CASSYGQGSTEAFF. The CDR3 DNA is TGTGCCAGCAGCTACGGACAGGGGAGCACTGAAGCTTTCTTT. Variable domain in full (rest from reference TRBV7-3 and TRBJ1-1): GAGVSQTPSNKVTEKGKYVELRCDPISGHTALYWYRQSLGQGPEFLIYFQGTGAADDSGLPNDRFFAVRPEGSVSTLKIQRTERGDSAVYLCASSYGQGSTEAFFGQGTRLTVV.

This sequence joins TRBV6-1 and TRBJ2-1, with TRBD2 matching over 8 bases. Germline V lookup: CDR1 MNHNS, CDR2 SASEGT. The CDR3 spans 13 residues. The J segment lost 5 bases and the V segment lost 4 bases, leaving 1 base of the junction unmatched. DNA for the CDR3: TGTGCCAGCAGTGCCGGGAGGGACAATGAGCAGTTCTTC. Protein product: CASSAGRDNEQFF.

V usage is TRBV5-1 and J usage is TRBJ2-1; 8 bases align to TRBD2. Germline CDR1 is SGHRS and CDR2 is YFSETQ. The CDR3 is 13 amino acids. V was clipped by 3 bases and J by 9 bases; unmatched bases: 5. CDR3 protein: CASSSGGAAEQFF. DNA of the CDR3: TGCGCCAGCAGCTCCGGGGGGGCTGCTGAGCAGTTCTTC. Full variable domain (outside the CDR3, taken from reference TRBV5-1 and TRBJ2-1): KAGVTQTPRYLIKTRGQQVTLSCSPISGHRSVSWYQQTPGQGLQFLFEYFSETQRNKGNFPGRFSGRQFSNSRSEMNVSTLELGDSALYLCASSSGGAAEQFFGPGTRLTVL.

V gene TRBV18 combines with J gene TRBJ2-7; TRBD1 agrees at 9 bases. CDR1 is KGHSH, CDR2 LQKENI, per germline. Losses at the gene ends were 4 bases for V and 1 base for J; bases not matched to a gene: 5. The CDR3 is 15 residues long. In DNA, the CDR3 is TGTGCCAGCTCACAGAGGACAGGGGTATCCTACGAGCAGTACTTC. It codes for CASSQRTGVSYEQYF. The entire variable domain, with the rest obtained from reference TRBV18 and TRBJ2-7, is as follows: NAGVMQNPRHLVRRRGQEARLRCSPMKGHSHVYWYRQLPEEGLKFMVYLQKENIIDESGMPKERFSAEFPKEGPSILRIQQVVRGDSAAYFCASSQRTGVSYEQYFGPGTRLTVT.

The rearrangement joins TRBV6-6 to TRBJ1-2, with unresolved D. V was cut by 0 bases and J by 8 bases, with 16 bases left in between. The CDR3 length is 15 residues. Per germline, CDR1 MNHNY and CDR2 SVGAGI (reference sequence). The CDR3 loop is CASSYSSVQPRGYTF. The DNA of the CDR3 is TGTGCCAGCAGTTACTCGAGTGTGCAACCTCGGGGCTACACCTTC.

V gene TRBV14 combines with J gene TRBJ2-7; D is unresolved. The germline CDR1 and CDR2 sequences are SGHDN and FVKESK. The CDR3 sequence is 13 residues long. Trimming stripped 4 bases from V and 2 bases from J, with 9 bases between. In DNA, the CDR3 is TGTGCCAGCAGCCCGCGGTCAACCTACGAGCAGTACTTC. Amino acids: CASSPRSTYEQYF.

The chain combines TRBV15 with TRBJ2-7; TRBD2 matches at 9 bases. The trim removed 1 base at V and 1 base at J, leaving 2 bases unmatched. Germline V gene lookup returns CDR1 LNHNV and CDR2 YYDKDF (reference sequence). The CDR3 sequence is 15 residues long. This chain's CDR3 is CATSRGLAVSYEQYF. CDR3 DNA: TGTGCCACCAGCAGAGGACTAGCGGTATCCTACGAGCAGTACTTC.

The CDR3 coding sequence is TGTGCCAGCAGCTTGGCCTCGAGGGCAGAGGGCAATCAGCCCCAGCATTTT. This encodes CASSLASRAEGNQPQHF. This chain joins TRBV5-6 and TRBJ1-5; no reliable D call. V was pared by 0 bases and J by 2 bases, with 15 bases between. Looked up from germline, CDR1 is SGHDT and CDR2 is YYEEEE. The CDR3 extends over 17 amino acids.

The V call is TRBV28, the J call TRBJ2-1, with D possibly matching TRBD1 (5 bases). This CDR3 region has 12 residues. With 5 bases removed from V and 9 bases from J, the gap between germline ends came to 11 bases. Germline V lookup: CDR1 MDHEN, CDR2 SYDVKM. DNA of the CDR3: TGTGCCAGCAGTCCACGAAGGGGTGAGCAGTTCTTC. This encodes CASSPRRGEQFF.

V usage is TRBV19 and J usage is TRBJ2-2; maybe TRBD1 (6 bases). Germline V gene sequence: CDR1 LNHDA, CDR2 SQIVND (reference sequence). The CDR3 runs to 15 residues. V gave up 11 bases and J gave up 0 bases, with 16 bases separating them. The DNA for the CDR3 is TGTGCCTCAAGGACCGGACAGTCGAACACCGGGGAGCTGTTTTTT. As protein: CASRTGQSNTGELFF.

This clone was recorded only once. This chain joins TRBV5-7 and TRBJ2-3; TRBD2 aligns across 13 bases. TRBV5-7 is an ORF; its function is uncertain. Trimming removed 4 bases from V and 3 bases from J; junction bases left unmatched: 5. CDR3 length equals 16 residues. The CDR3 spells CASSATSGGATDTQYF. The CDR3 nucleotides read TGTGCCAGCAGCGCTACTAGCGGGGGGGCAACAGATACGCAGTATTTT.

The chain employs TRBV10-3 and TRBJ2-5; TRBD2 agrees at 12 bases. Judging by the DNA end, TRBJ2-7 fits better; the J call may be wrong. Germline CDR1 reads ENHRY; CDR2 reads SYGVKD. The CDR3 length is 15 residues. The CDR3 DNA sequence: TGTGCCATCAGTGAGGAACTAGCGGGAGGATTCGAGCAGTACTTC. It encodes CAISEELAGGFEQYF.

Note on this clone: One end of the junction does not line up with germline, which may come from a read error. The same CDR3 is also encoded by other DNA sequences in this sample. The chain uses TRBV5-1 and TRBJ2-2; 14 bases map to TRBD2. The CDR3 is 17 residues long. Germline V gene data show CDR1 as SGHRS and CDR2 as YFSETQ. The CDR3 region has the DNA TGCGCCAGCAGCTTGGTGGGACTAGCGGGGGTACCCGGAGAGCTGTTTTTT. This gives the protein CASSLVGLAGVPGELFF.

This chain links TRBV28 with TRBJ2-1; 10 bases align to TRBD2. The germline V gene encodes CDR1 MDHEN and CDR2 SYDVKM. Trimming cost V 1 base and J 7 bases; bases outside gene matches: 7. This CDR3 contains 16 residues. Written as DNA, the CDR3 is TGTGCCAGCAGTTTATCCTTAGCGGGGGGAGGGAATGAGCAGTTCTTC. It is translated as CASSLSLAGGGNEQFF.

CDR3 in amino acids: CASAKGGGPQETQYF. The CDR3 coding sequence is TGTGCTAGTGCCAAGGGGGGAGGGCCACAAGAGACCCAGTACTTC. The rearrangement uses TRBV12-5 and TRBJ2-5, with a possible D match to TRBD2 (7 bases). The CDR3 has 15 residues. The ends were cut back, 7 bases at V and 2 bases at J, with 17 bases in the middle. The germline V gene encodes CDR1 LGHNT and CDR2 FRNRAP. The variable domain in full, completed from reference TRBV12-5 and TRBJ2-5, reads DARVTQTPRHKVTEMGQEVTMRCQPILGHNTVFWYRQTMMQGLELLAYFRNRAPLDDSGMPKDRFSAEMPDATLATLKIQPSEPRDSAVYFCASAKGGGPQETQYFGPGTRLLVL.

The gene calls are TRBV2 and TRBJ2-1; 10 nucleotides line up with TRBD2. The J segment lost 7 bases and the V segment lost 2 bases, leaving 8 bases of the junction unmatched. The CDR3 has 16 residues. Germline lookup yields CDR1 SNHLY and CDR2 FYNNEI. The CDR3 spells CASSERLAGVWNEQFF. CDR3 DNA sequence: TGTGCCAGCAGTGAACGGCTAGCGGGAGTATGGAATGAGCAGTTCTTC. Variable domain in full (rest from reference TRBV2 and TRBJ2-1): EPEVTQTPSHQVTQMGQEVILRCVPISNHLYFYWYRQILGQKVEFLVSFYNNEISEKSEIFDDQFSVERPDGSNFTLKIRSTKLEDSAMYFCASSERLAGVWNEQFFGPGTRLTVL.

The rearrangement links TRBV5-6 to TRBJ1-2; the match to TRBD1 covers 9 bases. V lost 7 bases, J lost 4 bases, and 11 bases stayed unmatched. The CDR3 contains 15 residues. Germline V gene data show CDR1 as SGHDT and CDR2 as YYEEEE. The CDR3 DNA follows: TGTGCCAGCGCCTGGGGGGACAGGGAGGCCTATGGCTACACCTTC. Translating it yields CASAWGDREAYGYTF.

The chain uses TRBV7-9 and TRBJ1-4; TRBD1 might be the D (5 bases). From germline, CDR1 is SEHNR and CDR2 FQNEAQ (reference sequence). CDR3 length: 13 residues. The V gene lost 5 bases and the J gene lost 7 bases, with 11 bases spanning the gap. The chain's CDR3 is CASSAQGPEKLFF. CDR3 nucleotide sequence: TGTGCCAGCAGCGCCCAGGGCCCTGAAAAACTGTTTTTT.